The T cell receptor (beta chain) described here comes from a study of somatic mutations in T cells in chronic GVHD (dated by TCRdb to the early 2020s). From the cysteine up to the phenylalanine, the CDR3 has a length of 14 residues. Just CDR3 DNA is preserved here, 42 bases in frame from base 1. V is clipped by 8 bases and J by 1 base, and the sequence between their germline boundaries is 14 bases long. Based on the germline V gene, the CDR1 and CDR2 sequences are MNHNS and SASEGT. For sorting, staining was done with anti-CD3, anti-CD4, anti-CD8 and a Vbeta20 antibody from the IOTest Beta Mark kit on a FACSAria III, reaching purity above 98%. Peripheral blood was drawn into sodium heparin tubes, and mononuclear cells were separated by Ficoll-Paque PLUS density gradient centrifugation. CD4+ Vbeta20+, CD4+ Vbeta20-, and CD8+ T cell fractions were FACS-sorted before TCRbeta deep sequencing. Genomic DNA was isolated and then used for TCRbeta deep sequencing. The immunoSEQ assay, provided as a commercial service, was used for TCRbeta CDR3 sequencing and initial data processing. The original pipeline was this. Reads were demultiplexed, adapter and primer sequences were trimmed, similar clones were merged through frequency-ratio clustering, and V, D, J genes were annotated using IMGT. TCRdb mirrors the immuneACCESS table, restricted to in-frame sequences. Some clones are absent from its copies; in checked studies, under half trace to an unresolved V gene, and the reason for the others is unknown. The V and J calls and clone size were taken over from that table, and D and trimming were inferred from the DNA. In all, the sample holds 13,000 or so clones, and around 73% of those were seen once. Approximately 31% of the sample comes from the top ten.

Of note for this clone: Its recognized antigen is unknown. Base qualities are not at hand, and no much larger clone is one base apart.

The receptor's source is a male patient aged 50 to 59 with chronic graft-versus-host disease. Once a transplant has taken place, some T cells may be donor derived. The chain is assembled from TRBV6-1 and TRBJ1-1; too little of a D gene remains to name it. Sequencing used Vbeta20-negative CD4+ T cells from blood. In light of the paper, this sample's cell subset or site label describes: CD4+ T cells sorted as TCR Vbeta20 negative by flow cytometry. The CDR3 protein is CASSRSSTNTEAFF. In nucleotide form, the sequence is TGTGCCAGCTCCAGATCATCAACGAACACTGAAGCTTTCTTT.